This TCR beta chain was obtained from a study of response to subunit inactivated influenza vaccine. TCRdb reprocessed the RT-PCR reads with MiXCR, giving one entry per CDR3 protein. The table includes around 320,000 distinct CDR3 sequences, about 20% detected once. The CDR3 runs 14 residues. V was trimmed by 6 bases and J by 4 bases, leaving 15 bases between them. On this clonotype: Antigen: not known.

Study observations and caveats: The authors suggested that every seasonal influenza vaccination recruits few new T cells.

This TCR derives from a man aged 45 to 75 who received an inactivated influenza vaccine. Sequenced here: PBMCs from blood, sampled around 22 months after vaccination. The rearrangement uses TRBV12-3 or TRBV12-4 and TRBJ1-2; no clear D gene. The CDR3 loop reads CASSPLVGSYGYTF. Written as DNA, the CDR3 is TGTGCCAGCAGCCCTTTAGTAGGTTCCTATGGCTACACCTTC.